This TCR beta chain derives from a study of PD-1 blockade in classical Hodgkin lymphoma. Study-level background: Nivolumab was given intravenously to patients at 3 mg/kg every 2 weeks.

This CDR3 spans 18 amino acids. Germline V gene sequence: CDR1 LGHNA, CDR2 YNFKEQ. V was pared by 0 bases and J by 2 bases, with 8 bases of the junction left unmatched. Concerning this clone itself: Antigen specificity is unknown.

This table comes from immunoSEQ multiplex PCR, and its TCRdb copy is limited to in-frame clones, with some not included. Here the sample spans some 53,000 clones, about 89% being singletons. Whole-study findings and limits: Repertoire differences lack defined causes, possibly disease activity or prior therapy. At baseline, newly diagnosed patients reportedly showed less TCR diversity than healthy donors. For complete responders, baseline diversity was comparable to that of newly diagnosed patients.

The time point here: cycle 4 day 1 (C4D1), after six to seven weeks of nivolumab. Relapse after autologous stem cell transplantation occurred in every patient, and brentuximab vedotin exposure varied. Sequenced material: peripheral blood mononuclear cells (PBMCs), taken before the fourth cycle of nivolumab. V and J are TRBV4-2 and TRBJ2-4; 9 nucleotides align to TRBD2. The receptor was derived from a human donor with classical Hodgkin lymphoma. CDR3 region: CASSQDPAGGPPKNIQYF. The CDR3 nucleotides read TGTGCCAGCAGCCAAGATCCGGCGGGGGGGCCACCCAAAAACATTCAGTACTTC.